Ten or more counts support the clone carrying this T cell receptor (beta chain). The antigen remains undetermined. This entry is derived from a study of CD8 T cells in ankylosing spondylitis. General study findings and limits: Significantly higher representation of disease-linked clones was reported for matched ankylosing spondylitis synovial fluid.

TCRdb fed the 5' RACE reads into MiXCR, producing one record per CDR3 protein. The sample lists fewer than 250,000 distinct CDR3 sequences; 10% to 13% were seen once. The TCR was taken from a male donor with ankylosing spondylitis or in good health (not recorded which). Sequenced material: blood, either unsorted or a sorted T cell fraction (not recorded which).

The CDR3 DNA follows: TGTGCCAGCAGGATGGACGGGGCTTCGGAGACCCAGTACTTC. Residues: CASRMDGASETQYF. J is TRBJ2-5 and V is TRBV6-1, with D perhaps given as TRBD1 or TRBD2 (5 bases each). Germline V gene lookup returns CDR1 MNHNS and CDR2 SASEGT. This CDR3 contains 14 residues. V was clipped by 6 bases and J by 5 bases, with 16 bases between them.